What follows are 30 T cell receptor beta chains derived from one specimen sequenced in a study of T cell clonality in common variable immunodeficiency. Using immunoSEQ multiplex PCR, the repertoire was profiled, and TCRdb retains in-frame clones only, with some absent. Listed for the sample are 30,000 to 40,000 clones, none seen a single time. These receptors' targets are unknown. Points from the study as a whole: Fewer deletions and N-nucleotide insertions were reportedly seen in common variable immunodeficiency TCR beta sequences.

Material: peripheral blood mononuclear cells. The receptors derive from a human donor with common variable immunodeficiency.

This clone has at least ten counts. The read gets to within 3 residues of the CDR3 end, and the germline J gene fills in the rest. The V and J genes are TRBV10-3 and TRBJ1-2; 8 bases fit TRBD1. The CDR3 length is 14 residues. Germline V gene sequence: CDR1 ENHRY, CDR2 SYGVKD. The covered CDR3 bases are TGTGCCATCAGTGAGTTCGACAGGGGTGGCGGC. Encoded protein: CAISEFDRGGG. The complete CDR3 reads CAISEFDRGGGYTF.

There are many counts of this clone. The observed sequence ends 3 residues before the CDR3 terminus, with the missing tail filled in from the germline J gene. The chain uses TRBV10-1 and TRBJ2-3, with TRBD2 matching 8 bases. The CDR3 extends over 18 amino acids. Germline CDR1 WNHNN, CDR2 SYGVQD (reference sequence). After removal of 6 bases from V and 5 bases from J, the junction contained 19 bases not matched to a gene. CDR3 DNA, as far as it was read: TGCGCCAGCAGCGACAACGGGGGGGGCCGTTATATCGGAGATACG. Protein product: CASSDNGGGRYIGDT. The complete CDR3 protein is CASSDNGGGRYIGDTQYF.

This clone has at least ten counts. Coverage ceases 3 residues before the CDR3 finishes, and the germline J gene fills in the end. The chain uses TRBV29-1 and TRBJ1-1; possible D gene TRBD1, 5 bases. V gave up 7 bases and J gave up 6 bases, with 21 bases separating them. The CDR3 covers 14 residues. Germline CDR1 reads SQVTM; CDR2 reads ANQGSEA. This chain's CDR3 is CSASPDSSGAEAFF. Incomplete CDR3 DNA: TGCAGCGCCTCACCCGACTCCTCGGGGGCTGAA.

A word on this clone: From the germline J gene comes the end of the CDR3, since the read stops 3 residues before it. The rearrangement uses TRBV6-2 or TRBV6-3 and TRBJ2-1; 9 bases line up with TRBD2. The V segment lost 8 bases and the J segment 9 bases; nucleotides outside the gene matches: 14. Germline V gives CDR1 MNHEY, CDR2 SVGEGT. The CDR3 consists of 15 residues. Incomplete CDR3 DNA: TGTGCCAGCCACTTAGTAGCGGGAGCTTTCGGTGAG. Residues: CASHLVAGAFGE. The CDR3, in full, reads CASHLVAGAFGEQFF.

This clone turned up a few times. The read ends 3 residues before the CDR3 terminus; that terminus is restored from the germline J gene. The rearrangement uses TRBV7-9 and TRBJ1-6, with 8 bases lining up with TRBD1. V was clipped by 1 base and J by 9 bases; unmatched bases: 2. This CDR3 has 14 amino acids. Germline V CDR1 and CDR2: SEHNR, FQNEAQ (reference sequence). CDR3: CASSLEQGGSPLHF. CDR3 DNA, as far as it was read: TGTGCCAGCAGCTTAGAACAGGGGGGTTCACCC.

This clone was observed a handful of times. The read ends 3 residues before the CDR3 terminus; that terminus is restored from the germline J gene. This chain uses TRBV7-2 with TRBJ2-7, with TRBD2 identical over 9 bases. The CDR3 length is 15 residues. CDR1 is SGHTA, CDR2 FQGNSA, per germline. The J segment lost 6 bases and the V segment lost 3 bases, leaving 9 bases of the junction unmatched. Here the CDR3 reads CASSFFSGSNREQYF. The CDR3 bases that were read are TGTGCCAGCAGCTTCTTTAGCGGGAGCAACCGCGAG.

Notes on this clone: The read stops 3 residues short of the end of the CDR3; the missing end is completed from the germline J gene. The rearrangement uses TRBV6-1 and TRBJ1-2, with D unclear. The V and J ends lost 0 bases and 2 bases respectively, with 7 bases between them. Germline CDR1 reads MNHNS; CDR2 reads SASEGT. CDR3 size: 14 residues. The CDR3 spells CASSEAGGNYGYTF. The DNA read from the CDR3 is TGTGCCAGCAGTGAAGCTGGAGGGAACTATGGC.

Points on this clone: The read is 3 residues too short to cover the CDR3 end, so that end is filled in from the germline J gene. The genes are TRBV13 and TRBJ2-2, with TRBD2 matching over 10 bases. Per the germline V gene, CDR1 is PRHDT and CDR2 is FYEKMQ (reference sequence). After removal of 5 bases from V and 4 bases from J, the junction contained 10 bases not matched to a gene. The CDR3 has 17 residues. The DNA read from the CDR3 is TGTGCCAGCAGCCCGACCGATAGCGGGAGGTTCACCGGGGAG. Translated, it gives CASSPTDSGRFTGE. The whole CDR3 sequence reads CASSPTDSGRFTGELFF. Full variable domain (outside the CDR3, taken from reference TRBV13 and TRBJ2-2): AAGVIQSPRHLIKEKRETATLKCYPIPRHDTVYWYQQGPGQDPQFLISFYEKMQSDKGSIPDRFSAQQFSDYHSELNMSSLELGDSALYFCASSPTDSGRFTGELFFGEGSRLTVL.

The sample holds a few counts of this clone. The missing CDR3 end, 3 residues past where the read stops, is filled in from the germline J gene. The chain carries TRBV2 and TRBJ2-1; 7 bases are shared with TRBD2. This CDR3 is built from 12 residues. The V segment lost 3 bases and the J segment 9 bases; nucleotides outside the gene matches: 2. In germline, CDR1 is SNHLY, CDR2 FYNNEI. CDR3 sequence reads: CASSEGGGEQFF. Incomplete CDR3 DNA: TGTGCCAGCAGTGAGGGGGGGGGTGAG.

This clone has ten or more counts. The sequenced fragment ends 3 residues before the CDR3 boundary, so the rest is inferred from the germline J gene. This chain links TRBV5-6 with TRBJ1-1, with TRBD1 matching over 10 bases. The CDR3 spans 14 residues. CDR1 is SGHDT and CDR2 is YYEEEE in the germline V gene. V lost 0 bases to trimming and J lost 5 bases; unmatched junction nucleotides: 1. The CDR3 bases that were read are TGTGCCAGCAGCTTGGGGGGACAGGGGACTGAA. It specifies CASSLGGQGTE. The whole CDR3 sequence reads CASSLGGQGTEAFF.

This clone was detected ten times or more. CDR3 DNA, as far as it was read: TGCAGTGCTAGAGATCTGGTCATAAGGGGGACTGAA. It codes for CSARDLVIRGTE. The full CDR3 reads CSARDLVIRGTEAFF. The chain is built from TRBV20-1 and TRBJ1-1; D may be TRBD1 (6 bases). The read is 3 residues too short to cover the CDR3 end, so that end is filled in from the germline J gene. This CDR3 is 15 amino acids long. In germline, CDR1 is DFQATT, CDR2 SNEGSKA (reference sequence). The V and J ends lost 0 bases and 5 bases respectively, with 16 bases between them.

Details on this clone: Germline and junction disagree at one end, which may indicate a read error. The read gets to within 3 residues of the CDR3 end, and the germline J gene fills in the rest. The rearrangement links TRBV19 to TRBJ2-1; TRBD2 matches at 9 bases. This CDR3 comprises 16 residues. CDR1 and CDR2 (germline): LNHDA, SQIVND (reference sequence). The DNA read from the CDR3 is TGTACCAGTAGTATAGTCGGAGCGGGAGGAGTCGATGAG. Its translation is CTSSIVGAGGVDE. The full CDR3 protein is CTSSIVGAGGVDEQFF.

This clone was found many times. Read sequence stops 3 residues before the CDR3 end, and the germline J gene provides the missing end. The chain recombines TRBV29-1 with TRBJ2-3; no clear D gene. The CDR3 contains 12 residues. Trimming cost V 7 bases and J 8 bases, with 16 bases left between them. The V gene's germline CDR1 is SQVTM and CDR2 ANQGSEA. The CDR3 region is CSAASQVGTQYF. Partial CDR3 DNA: TGCAGCGCCGCAAGTCAGGTTGGTACG.

Points on this clone: The read finishes 3 residues shy of the CDR3 end, and the germline J gene is used to complete it. J is TRBJ1-5 and V is TRBV13; 7 positions agree with TRBD1. The CDR3 sequence is 21 residues long. Germline V gene lookup returns CDR1 PRHDT and CDR2 FYEKMQ (reference sequence). V lost 3 bases to trimming and J lost 3 bases; unmatched junction nucleotides: 23. Incomplete CDR3 DNA: TGTGCCAGCAGCTTTACCCTCGTCCGACAGGGAGGCGGCCATCCCAATCAGCCC. This gives the protein CASSFTLVRQGGGHPNQP. In full, the CDR3 reads CASSFTLVRQGGGHPNQPQHF.

This clone was seen many times. The read ends 3 residues early relative to the CDR3; the germline J gene fills the gap. This chain links TRBV6-1 with TRBJ2-7; 12 bases line up with TRBD1. The CDR3 has 15 amino acids. The germline V gene has CDR1 MNHNS and CDR2 SASEGT. Trimming cost V 3 bases and J 4 bases; bases outside gene matches: 4. The CDR3 loop reads CASSDWDRGRYEQYF. The part of the CDR3 DNA that was read is TGTGCCAGCAGTGATTGGGACAGGGGGCGGTACGAG.

This clone was picked up many times. The read stops 3 residues short of the end of the CDR3; the missing end is completed from the germline J gene. The rearrangement joins TRBV7-2 to TRBJ1-2; the D gene is possibly TRBD1 (6 bases). The V end was cut by 0 bases, the J end by 1 base, with 15 bases between. The CDR3 covers 17 residues. Germline assignment: CDR1 SGHTA and CDR2 FQGNSA. This CDR3 is CASSLAGHREHNYGYTF. The sequenced part of the CDR3 DNA is TGTGCCAGCAGCTTAGCGGGGCACAGGGAACATAACTATGGC.

This clone came up a few times. Sequencing ends 3 residues short of the CDR3 end; the germline J gene provides the rest. The rearrangement joins TRBV6-1 to TRBJ2-2; 11 bases fit TRBD1. The CDR3 covers 17 residues. CDR1 is MNHNS and CDR2 is SASEGT in the germline V gene. V gave up 2 bases and J gave up 4 bases; unmatched junction bases: 6. CDR3 protein: CASSERVGQGGTGELFF. CDR3 bases read: TGTGCCAGCAGTGAAAGGGTGGGACAGGGGGGCACCGGGGAG.

This clone occurred a few times. The sequenced CDR3 bases are TGTGCCAGTACCTACTGGGGACAGGGGGCGCCGGTTAATGGC. Its translation is CASTYWGQGAPVNG. In full, the CDR3 is CASTYWGQGAPVNGYTF. The V and J genes are TRBV19 and TRBJ1-2; 12 bases align to TRBD1. Sequencing ends 3 residues short of the CDR3 end; the germline J gene provides the rest. V gave up 7 bases and J gave up 6 bases; unmatched junction bases: 15. CDR1 is LNHDA and CDR2 is SQIVND in the germline V gene (reference sequence). The CDR3 has 17 amino acids.

Ten or more counts support this clone. The read falls 3 residues short of the CDR3 end, and the missing part is taken from the germline J gene. The rearrangement joins TRBV29-1 to TRBJ2-6, with a possible D match to TRBD1 (5 bases). Trimming took 3 bases from V and 0 from J, leaving 12 bases between them. CDR3 size: 16 residues. Germline loops: CDR1 SQVTM, CDR2 ANQGSEA. The part of the CDR3 DNA that was read is TGCAGCGTTGACGACAGAGAGAGCTCTGGGGCCAACGTC. Translation: CSVDDRESSGANV. The full CDR3 reads CSVDDRESSGANVLTF.

In this sample, this clone turned up a few times. The CDR3 goes on 3 residues after the read ends, and that part is filled in from the germline J gene. The chain combines TRBV30 with TRBJ1-2, with TRBD1 identical over 7 bases. Germline V CDR1 and CDR2: GTSNPN, SVGIG (reference sequence). The CDR3 sequence is 12 residues long. The J segment lost 2 bases and the V segment lost 6 bases, leaving 3 bases of the junction unmatched. The CDR3 reads CACKQGNYGYTF. The CDR3 bases that were read are TGTGCCTGCAAACAGGGGAACTATGGC.

Details on this clone: The DNA ends 3 residues before the CDR3 does, and the rest of the CDR3 is filled in from the germline J gene. The chain couples TRBV2 to TRBJ2-7; possible D gene TRBD1, 6 bases. Germline values: CDR1 SNHLY, CDR2 FYNNEI. V was trimmed by 6 bases and J by 0 bases, leaving 9 bases between them. This CDR3 comprises 13 residues. The CDR3 region is CASRGDTSYEQYF. The part of the CDR3 DNA that was read is TGTGCCAGCAGGGGGGACACCTCCTACGAG. The full variable domain, rest sourced from reference TRBV2 and TRBJ2-7, is EPEVTQTPSHQVTQMGQEVILRCVPISNHLYFYWYRQILGQKVEFLVSFYNNEISEKSEIFDDQFSVERPDGSNFTLKIRSTKLEDSAMYFCASRGDTSYEQYFGPGTRLTVT.

The table lists this clone with a few counts. From the germline J gene comes the end of the CDR3, since the read stops 3 residues before it. The rearrangement joins TRBV5-1 to TRBJ2-5; the D gene is possibly TRBD2 (5 bases). The ends were cut back, 5 bases at V and 6 bases at J, with 23 bases in the middle. CDR1 and CDR2 (germline): SGHRS, YFSETQ. CDR3 length equals 16 residues. The CDR3 spells CASSSTSGGWKKTQYF. CDR3 bases read: TGCGCCAGCAGTTCTACGAGCGGCGGTTGGAAAAAGACC.

This clone was seen more than once but under ten times. With the read ending 3 residues before the CDR3 end, the germline J gene is used to fill in that end. The J gene is TRBJ2-7, the V gene TRBV5-6; TRBD1 is a possible D gene (5 bases). The CDR3 runs 14 residues. CDR1 and CDR2 from the germline V gene are SGHDT and YYEEEE. The ends were cut back, 1 base at V and 2 bases at J, with 10 bases in the middle. CDR3 region: CASSLMAGTYEQYF. The part of the CDR3 DNA that was read is TGTGCCAGCAGCTTGATGGCAGGGACCTACGAG.

On this clone: The CDR3 is cut off 3 residues early in the read; its end comes from the germline J gene. The gene calls are TRBV11-2 and TRBJ2-3; no clear D. CDR3 length: 12 residues. The V gene's germline CDR1 is SGHAT and CDR2 FQNNGV. Deletions cut 5 bases from V and 6 bases from J, with 9 bases between. CDR3 bases read: TGTGCCAGCAGCCTACTGGTCGATACG. Encoded protein: CASSLLVDT. The full-length CDR3 reads as CASSLLVDTQYF.

Comment on this clone: Coverage ceases 3 residues before the CDR3 finishes, and the germline J gene fills in the end. The rearrangement links TRBV19 to TRBJ2-7; the D is unclear. The CDR3 contains 13 residues. The V end lost 5 bases, the J end lost 3 bases, and 11 bases lay between the germline ends. Germline values: CDR1 LNHDA, CDR2 SQIVND (reference sequence). This chain's CDR3 is CASSYAAYYEQYF. Incomplete CDR3 DNA: TGTGCCAGTAGTTACGCGGCTTACTACGAG.

This clone appeared a few times. The CDR3 extends 3 residues past the end of the read, so its final part is completed from the germline J gene. The chain has TRBV7-9 and TRBJ2-1, with a weak D call TRBD2 (6 bases). Trimming took off 2 bases at V and 4 bases at J, with 12 bases between the two ends. The CDR3 spans 15 residues. Per germline, CDR1 SEHNR and CDR2 FQNEAQ (reference sequence). Incomplete CDR3 DNA: TGTGCCAGCAGCTTAAGTGAGCGGGTATACAATGAG. It codes for CASSLSERVYNE. In full, the CDR3 is CASSLSERVYNEQFF.

This clone was observed at least ten times. From the germline J gene comes the end of the CDR3, since the read stops 3 residues before it. V is TRBV7-2 and J is TRBJ2-3; D not resolved. Germline lookup yields CDR1 SGHTA and CDR2 FQGNSA. The CDR3 totals 13 residues. Trimming stripped 0 bases from V and 4 bases from J, with 5 bases between. CDR3 protein: CASSLASADTQYF. Incomplete CDR3 DNA: TGTGCCAGCAGCTTAGCGTCGGCAGATACG.

About this clone: The sequence runs out 3 residues before the end of the CDR3; the remainder is reconstructed from the germline J gene. The chain is built from TRBV19 and TRBJ2-3; 9 bases agree with TRBD2. Germline lookup yields CDR1 LNHDA and CDR2 SQIVND (reference sequence). Trimming at V came to 5 bases and at J to 2 bases, leaving 8 bases not matched to a gene. There are 16 residues in the CDR3. CDR3 sequence: CASSPRTSVITDTQYF. The sequenced part of the CDR3 DNA is TGTGCCAGTAGTCCCCGGACTAGCGTAATCACAGATACG.

This clone was seen repeatedly, ten times or more. Read data end 3 residues before the CDR3 end; the end is taken from the germline J gene. The V gene is TRBV7-9, the J gene TRBJ2-5, with D tentatively TRBD1 (6 bases). Germline V gene data show CDR1 as SEHNR and CDR2 as FQNEAQ (reference sequence). CDR3 length: 13 residues. V lost 0 bases, J lost 7 bases, and 9 bases lay in between. The CDR3 protein is CASSLAPTGTQYF. The covered CDR3 bases are TGTGCCAGCAGCTTAGCCCCGACAGGGACC.

This clone was seen ten or more times. From the germline J gene comes the end of the CDR3, since the read stops 3 residues before it. The V and J genes are TRBV5-6 and TRBJ2-7, with D possibly being TRBD1 (5 bases). V was shortened by 2 bases and J by 1 base, with 10 bases between the two germline ends. The CDR3 spans 14 residues. CDR1 and CDR2 from the germline V gene are SGHDT and YYEEEE. CDR3 DNA (partial): TGTGCCAGCAGCTTCCCCAGGGAATCCTACGAG. Encoded protein: CASSFPRESYE. The whole CDR3 region reads CASSFPRESYEQYF.